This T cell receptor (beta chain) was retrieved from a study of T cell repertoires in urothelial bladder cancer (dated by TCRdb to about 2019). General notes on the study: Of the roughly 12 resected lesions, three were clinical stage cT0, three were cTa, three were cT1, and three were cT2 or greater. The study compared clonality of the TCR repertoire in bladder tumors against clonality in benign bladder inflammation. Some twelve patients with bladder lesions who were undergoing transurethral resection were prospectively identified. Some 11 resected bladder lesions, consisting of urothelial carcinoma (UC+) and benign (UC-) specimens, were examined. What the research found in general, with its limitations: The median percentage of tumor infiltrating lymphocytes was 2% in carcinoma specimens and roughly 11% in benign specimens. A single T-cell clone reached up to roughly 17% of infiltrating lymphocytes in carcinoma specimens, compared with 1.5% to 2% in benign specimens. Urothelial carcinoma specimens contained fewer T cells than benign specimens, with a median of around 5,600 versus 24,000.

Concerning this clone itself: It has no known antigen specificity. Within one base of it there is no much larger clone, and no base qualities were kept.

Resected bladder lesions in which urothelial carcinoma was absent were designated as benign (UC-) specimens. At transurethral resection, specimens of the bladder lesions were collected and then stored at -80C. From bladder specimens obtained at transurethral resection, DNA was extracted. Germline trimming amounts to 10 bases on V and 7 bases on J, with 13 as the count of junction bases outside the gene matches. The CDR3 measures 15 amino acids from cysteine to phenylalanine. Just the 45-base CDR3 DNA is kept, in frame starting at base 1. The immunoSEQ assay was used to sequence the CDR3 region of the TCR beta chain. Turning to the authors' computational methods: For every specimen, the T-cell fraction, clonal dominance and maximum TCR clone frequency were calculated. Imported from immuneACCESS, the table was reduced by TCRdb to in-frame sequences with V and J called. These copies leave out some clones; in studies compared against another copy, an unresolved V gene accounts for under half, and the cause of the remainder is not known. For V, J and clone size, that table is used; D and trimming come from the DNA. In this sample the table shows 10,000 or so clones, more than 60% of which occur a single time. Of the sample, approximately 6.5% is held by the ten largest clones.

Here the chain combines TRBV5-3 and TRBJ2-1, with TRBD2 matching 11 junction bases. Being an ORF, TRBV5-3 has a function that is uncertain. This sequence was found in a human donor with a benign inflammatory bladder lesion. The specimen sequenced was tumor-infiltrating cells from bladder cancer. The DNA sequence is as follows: TGTGCCCTAGAGCCCACGACTAGCGGGGAAAATGAGCAGTTCTTC. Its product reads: CALEPTTSGENEQFF.